This entry concerns a single TCR beta chain. Germline loops: CDR1 LGHDT, CDR2 YNNKEL (reference sequence). CDR3 length: 17 residues. The junction had 6 bases not matched to a gene; V was cut back by 0 bases and J by 1 base. This record comes from a study of blood T cell repertoires in COVID-19. Study background: The origin of the acute and convalescent COVID-19 samples was the United States, Italy and Spain. T cells, B-cell-depleted T cells, or PBMCs supplied cDNA or gDNA.

This table comes from immunoSEQ multiplex PCR, and its TCRdb copy is limited to in-frame clones, with some not included. Altogether tens of thousands of clones are present, under 90% being singletons, with the ten largest covering approximately 2.5%. V and J are TRBV3-1 (or the pseudogene TRBV3-2) and TRBJ2-3, with TRBD2 matching over 8 bases. Sequencing input: peripheral blood. The sequence was collected from a human donor in a cohort sampled during active COVID-19. CDR3 in amino acids: CASSQDFVAGRTDTQYF. The CDR3 bases are TGTGCCAGCAGCCAAGATTTCGTAGCGGGACGCACAGATACGCAGTATTTT.